A single sample is the source of the 24 T cell receptor beta chains below, sequenced in a study of T cells after yellow fever vaccination (dated by TCRdb to the late 2010s). The treatment or condition label for this specimen denotes: live attenuated yellow fever vaccine strain. The protocol used for the library was 5' RACE. The reads were generated on an Illumina HiSeq 2500. TCRdb itself trimmed the public reads at Q25 with fastp, ran MiXCR and retained productive beta chains. Each CDR3 protein appears once, grouped with its most common genes and DNA. Recorded for this sample are approximately 510,000 distinct CDR3 sequences; just over 20% of them occurred a single time. The top ten constitute roughly 16% of the sample. The specimen was PBMCs, collected roughly 20 days after the first yellow fever vaccination. All receptors derive from a man younger than 35 who received the YFV17D yellow fever vaccine.

This clonotype was counted a few times. The V call is TRBV18, the J call TRBJ2-3; 7 nucleotides match TRBD2. CDR3 size: 14 residues. Trimming took 6 bases from V and 2 from J; bases not matched to a gene: 5. Germline lookup yields CDR1 KGHSH and CDR2 LQKENI. CDR3 loop: CASSPGGTTDTQYF. CDR3 nucleotide sequence: TGTGCCAGCTCGCCCGGGGGGACCACAGATACGCAGTATTTT.

The chain combines TRBV5-1 with TRBJ1-1; D not resolved. CDR3 length: 13 amino acids. Germline assignment: CDR1 SGHRS and CDR2 YFSETQ. The ends were cut back, 4 bases at V and 1 base at J, with 8 bases in the middle. This chain's CDR3 is CASSITQNTEAFF. CDR3 coding DNA: TGCGCCAGCAGCATAACACAGAACACTGAAGCTTTCTTT.

This clonotype was observed a few times. This chain connects TRBV5-5 to TRBJ2-1; the match to TRBD2 covers 8 bases. Germline values: CDR1 SGHKS, CDR2 YYEKEE (reference sequence). CDR3 size: 17 residues. The junction had 8 bases not matched to a gene; V was cut back by 0 bases and J by 3 bases. The CDR3 DNA follows: TGTGCCAGCAGCTTGGGCTTGCTGGCGGGGGGCTACAATGAGCAGTTCTTC. Protein: CASSLGLLAGGYNEQFF.

The chain carries TRBV7-2 and TRBJ1-5; 10 nucleotides align to TRBD1. The CDR3 spans 15 residues. Germline loops: CDR1 SGHTA, CDR2 FQGNSA. The V gene end was trimmed by 3 bases and the J gene end by 3 bases; junction bases not matched to a gene: 2. The CDR3 bases are TGTGCCAGCAGCTTGGGACAGGGGACCAATCAGCCCCAGCATTTT. Protein product: CASSLGQGTNQPQHF.

This chain uses TRBV10-3 with TRBJ1-2; 8 nucleotides align to TRBD1. The trim removed 0 bases at V and 0 bases at J, leaving 6 bases unmatched. The CDR3 runs 17 residues. CDR1 is ENHRY, CDR2 SYGVKD, per germline. CDR3 bases: TGTGCCATCAGTGAGTCCGCCACAGGGGGAGCTAACTATGGCTACACCTTC. This encodes CAISESATGGANYGYTF.

The V and J genes are TRBV20-1 and TRBJ2-7; 7 bases match TRBD1. Germline V gives CDR1 DFQATT, CDR2 SNEGSKA (reference sequence). J gave up 5 bases and V 3 bases, and 1 base lay outside the gene matches. The CDR3 totals 11 residues. CDR3 DNA sequence: TGCAGTGCTAGGAGGGGGCACGAGCAGTACTTC. This translates into CSARRGHEQYF.

This clonotype has only a few counts. The V gene is TRBV7-8, the J gene TRBJ1-1; 10 nucleotides match TRBD1. The germline V gene has CDR1 SGHVS and CDR2 FQNEAQ. V gave up 5 bases and J gave up 4 bases; unmatched junction bases: 7. This CDR3 comprises 15 residues. The CDR3 sequence is CASSPVRDRGTEAFF. CDR3 nucleotides: TGTGCCAGCAGCCCAGTCCGGGACAGGGGCACTGAAGCTTTCTTT.

The rearrangement links TRBV7-2 to TRBJ2-2; D remains ambiguous. CDR3 length: 15 residues. Germline V gives CDR1 SGHTA, CDR2 FQGNSA. Trimming removed 0 bases at V and 1 base at J, with 6 bases between. This CDR3 is CASSLAPQNTGELFF. The CDR3 coding sequence is TGTGCCAGCAGCTTAGCTCCCCAGAACACCGGGGAGCTGTTTTTT.

This clonotype was seen more than once but under ten times. V usage is TRBV12-3 or TRBV12-4 and J usage is TRBJ2-1, with TRBD1 matching over 12 bases. The CDR3 loop spans 15 amino acids. J was trimmed by 7 bases and V by 8 bases; bases with no gene match: 9. CDR3 DNA sequence: TGTGCCAGCTTAACCGGGACAGGGGGCTTTAATGAGCAGTTCTTC. Its translation: CASLTGTGGFNEQFF.

The V gene is TRBV20-1, the J gene TRBJ2-1; D is tentatively TRBD1 or TRBD2 (5 bases each). CDR3 length equals 14 residues. V lost 5 bases and J lost 0, with 11 bases in between. The germline gives CDR1 DFQATT, CDR2 SNEGSKA (reference sequence). The CDR3 nucleotides are TGCAGTGCTGTAGCGACAGTCTCCTACAATGAGCAGTTCTTC. Translation: CSAVATVSYNEQFF.

V usage is TRBV27 and J usage is TRBJ1-6; possibly TRBD1 for D (6 bases). V was shortened by 8 bases and J by 9 bases, with 20 bases between the two germline ends. Per the germline V gene, CDR1 is MNHEY and CDR2 is SMNVEV (reference sequence). The CDR3 extends over 15 amino acids. The CDR3 bases are TGTGCCAGCCGAACACTCGCAGGGGAAGGTTCACCCCTCCACTTT. It encodes CASRTLAGEGSPLHF.

V gene TRBV20-1 combines with J gene TRBJ2-7; TRBD1 aligns across 10 bases. Per germline, CDR1 DFQATT and CDR2 SNEGSKA (reference sequence). The J segment lost 6 bases and the V segment lost 6 bases, leaving 11 bases of the junction unmatched. The CDR3 loop spans 14 amino acids. The CDR3 region is CSAMTGGMGGEQYV. The CDR3 DNA follows: TGCAGTGCCATGACAGGGGGCATGGGTGGCGAGCAGTACGTC.

The chain employs TRBV6-2 or TRBV6-3 and TRBJ1-5; D not resolved. Germline V lookup: CDR1 MNHEY, CDR2 SVGEGT. The CDR3 contains 14 residues. The V gene lost 2 bases and the J gene lost 1 base, with 6 bases spanning the gap. CDR3 amino acids: CASSYRASNQPQHF. DNA of the CDR3: TGTGCCAGCAGTTACAGGGCGAGCAATCAGCCCCAGCATTTT.

This chain connects TRBV7-9 to TRBJ2-1; 9 nucleotides align to TRBD2. Unmatched junction bases numbered 11, after V lost 5 bases and J lost 9 bases. The CDR3 covers 15 residues. Germline loops: CDR1 SEHNR, CDR2 FQNEAQ (reference sequence). In nucleotides, the CDR3 is TGTGCCAGCAGCCCGCGGGAGCGGGGGGCGTCTGAGCAGTTCTTC. This gives the protein CASSPRERGASEQFF. Combining the CDR3 with reference TRBV7-9 and TRBJ2-1 gives the whole variable domain DTGVSQNPRHKITKRGQNVTFRCDPISEHNRLYWYRQTLGQGPEFLTYFQNEAQLEKSRLLSDRFSAERPKGSFSTLEIQRTEQGDSAMYLCASSPRERGASEQFFGPGTRLTVL.

This clonotype was detected only a few times. V is TRBV3-1 and J is TRBJ2-5; D remains unclear. CDR1 and CDR2 from the germline V gene are LGHDT and YNNKEL (reference sequence). V lost 0 bases, J lost 5 bases, and 7 bases lay in between. This CDR3 comprises 13 residues. The CDR3, as DNA: TGTGCCAGCAGCCAAGAACCCCGGGAGACCCAGTACTTC. Its protein product is CASSQEPRETQYF.

This clonotype was observed a handful of times. The chain joins TRBV7-8 to TRBJ2-5; weak D call: TRBD2 (6 bases). Germline V CDR1 and CDR2: SGHVS, FQNEAQ. The CDR3 is 14 amino acids. V gave up 3 bases and J gave up 3 bases, with 11 bases separating them. The CDR3 DNA reads TGTGCCAGCAGCTTTGGGCGGGACGAAGAGACCCAGTACTTC. Protein: CASSFGRDEETQYF.

A single count supports this clonotype. The chain recombines TRBV7-9 with TRBJ2-3, with D maybe TRBD2 (7 bases). The ends were cut back, 6 bases at V and 4 bases at J, with 14 bases in the middle. Germline assignment: CDR1 SEHNR and CDR2 FQNEAQ (reference sequence). The CDR3 totals 14 residues. The CDR3, as DNA: TGTGCCAGCAGAAGTGGCGGGGGCCCAGATACGCAGTATTTT. Translation: CASRSGGGPDTQYF.

This clonotype was seen a few times. The chain couples TRBV4-1 to TRBJ1-4; D unresolved. The germline V and J ends were trimmed by 2 bases and 3 bases, with 13 bases remaining between them. This CDR3 has 16 residues. Germline-derived CDR1 and CDR2 are MGHRA and YSYEKL. The CDR3 DNA sequence: TGCGCCAGCAGCCAAACTTCGAACGGACCTAATGAAAAACTGTTTTTT. Its protein product is CASSQTSNGPNEKLFF.

The rearrangement uses TRBV25-1 and TRBJ2-3; 7 bases are a match to TRBD1. The CDR3 runs to 14 residues. Germline trimming cut 2 bases from V and 3 bases from J; bases unmatched to any gene: 2. Germline V gene sequence: CDR1 MGHDK, CDR2 SYGVNS. In nucleotides, the CDR3 is TGTGCCAGCAGTGAAGGGACAGCAACAGATACGCAGTATTTT. Its protein is CASSEGTATDTQYF.

V is TRBV12-3 or TRBV12-4 and J is TRBJ2-3; 8 bases map to TRBD2. The CDR3 is 14 amino acids. V was pared by 8 bases and J by 2 bases, with 6 bases of the junction left unmatched. The CDR3 loop is CASQRGGNTDTQYF. The CDR3 nucleotides are TGTGCCAGCCAACGGGGGGGTAACACAGATACGCAGTATTTT.

CDR3 loop: CATSDLRGNQETQYF. The CDR3 DNA is TGTGCCACCAGTGATTTAAGGGGGAATCAAGAGACCCAGTACTTC. The chain recombines TRBV24-1 with TRBJ2-5, with a tentative D call TRBD1 (6 bases). V was pared by 1 base and J by 2 bases, with 10 bases between. CDR1 is KGHDR and CDR2 is SFDVKD in the germline V gene. This CDR3 spans 15 amino acids.

J is TRBJ2-1 and V is TRBV5-1; 7 bases line up with TRBD2. The germline V gene has CDR1 SGHRS and CDR2 YFSETQ. The CDR3 is 13 amino acids. Trimming took 2 bases from V and 9 from J; bases not matched to a gene: 5. Here the CDR3 DNA reads TGCGCCAGCAGCTTTTGGGGGGGAGGTGAGCAGTTCTTC. It encodes CASSFWGGGEQFF.

This clonotype was observed a few times. V and J are TRBV7-9 and TRBJ2-6; no definite D call. Germline V gene lookup returns CDR1 SEHNR and CDR2 FQNEAQ (reference sequence). The CDR3 is made up of 15 amino acids. Trimming removed 2 bases from V and 0 bases from J, with 5 bases in between. The CDR3 DNA reads as TGTGCCAGCAGCTTATCGTACTCTGGGGCCAACGTCCTGACTTTC. Translated: CASSLSYSGANVLTF.

This clonotype was found a few times. CDR3 nucleotides: TGTGCCAGCAGAACTACAGGGAAAAGCGAGCAGTACGTC. Amino acid sequence: CASRTTGKSEQYV. The chain uses TRBV28 and TRBJ2-7; possibly TRBD1 for D (6 bases). Germline CDR1 is MDHEN and CDR2 is SYDVKM. The length of the CDR3 is 13 residues. V was clipped by 6 bases and J by 6 bases, with 15 bases between them.